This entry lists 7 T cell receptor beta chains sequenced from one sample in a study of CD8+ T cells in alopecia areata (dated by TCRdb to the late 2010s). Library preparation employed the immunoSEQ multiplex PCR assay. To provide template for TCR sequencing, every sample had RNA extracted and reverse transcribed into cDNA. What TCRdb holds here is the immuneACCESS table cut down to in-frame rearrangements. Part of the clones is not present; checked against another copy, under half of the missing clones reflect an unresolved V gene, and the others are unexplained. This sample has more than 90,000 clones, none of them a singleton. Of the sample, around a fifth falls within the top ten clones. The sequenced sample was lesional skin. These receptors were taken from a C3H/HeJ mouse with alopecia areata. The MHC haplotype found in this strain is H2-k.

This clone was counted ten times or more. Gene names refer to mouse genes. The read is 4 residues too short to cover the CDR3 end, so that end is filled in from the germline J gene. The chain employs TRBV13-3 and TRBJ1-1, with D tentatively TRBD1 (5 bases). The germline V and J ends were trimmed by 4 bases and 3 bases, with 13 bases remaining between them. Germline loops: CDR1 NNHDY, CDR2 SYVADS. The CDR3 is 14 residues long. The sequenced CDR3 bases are TGTGCCAGCAGTCCGGACATCCTCGACACA. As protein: CASSPDILDT. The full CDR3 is CASSPDILDTEVFF.

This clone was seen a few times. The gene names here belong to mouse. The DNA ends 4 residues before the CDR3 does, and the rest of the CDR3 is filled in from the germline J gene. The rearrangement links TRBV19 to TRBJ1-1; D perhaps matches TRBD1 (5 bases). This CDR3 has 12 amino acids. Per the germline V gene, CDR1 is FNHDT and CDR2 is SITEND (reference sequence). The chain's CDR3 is CASSTSGGEVFF. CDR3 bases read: TGTGCCAGCAGTACTTCTGGGGGA.

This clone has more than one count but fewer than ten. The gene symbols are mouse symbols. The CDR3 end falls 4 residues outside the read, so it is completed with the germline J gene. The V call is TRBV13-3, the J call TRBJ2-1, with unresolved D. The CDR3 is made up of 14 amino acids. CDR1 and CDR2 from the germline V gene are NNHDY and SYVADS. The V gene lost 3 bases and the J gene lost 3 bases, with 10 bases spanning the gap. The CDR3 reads CASSGLESYAEQFF. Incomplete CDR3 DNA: TGTGCCAGCAGTGGTCTGGAGTCCTATGCT.

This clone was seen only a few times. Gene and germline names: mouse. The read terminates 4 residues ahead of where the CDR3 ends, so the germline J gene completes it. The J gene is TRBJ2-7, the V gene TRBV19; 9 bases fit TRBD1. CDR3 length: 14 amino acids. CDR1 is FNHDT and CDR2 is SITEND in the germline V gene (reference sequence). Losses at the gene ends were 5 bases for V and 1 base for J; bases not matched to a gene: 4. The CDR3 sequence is CASRRTGESYEQYF. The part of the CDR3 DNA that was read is TGTGCCAGCAGGCGGACAGGGGAGTCCTAT.

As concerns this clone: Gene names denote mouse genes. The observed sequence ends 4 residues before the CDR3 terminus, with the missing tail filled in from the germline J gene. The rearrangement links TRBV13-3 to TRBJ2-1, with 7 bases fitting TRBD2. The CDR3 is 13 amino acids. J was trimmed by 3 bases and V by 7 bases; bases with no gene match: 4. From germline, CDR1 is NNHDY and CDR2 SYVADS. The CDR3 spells CASAGGVYAEQFF. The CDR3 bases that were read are TGTGCCAGCGCGGGGGGGGTCTATGCT.

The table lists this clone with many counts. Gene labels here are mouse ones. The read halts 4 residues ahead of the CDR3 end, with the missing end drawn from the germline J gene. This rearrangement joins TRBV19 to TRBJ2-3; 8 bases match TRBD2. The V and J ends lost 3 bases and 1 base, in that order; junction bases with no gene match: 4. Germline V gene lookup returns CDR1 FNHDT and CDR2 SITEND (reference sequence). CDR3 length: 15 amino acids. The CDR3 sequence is CASSTPGLGAETLYF. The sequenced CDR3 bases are TGTGCCAGCAGTACTCCGGGACTGGGTGCAGAA.

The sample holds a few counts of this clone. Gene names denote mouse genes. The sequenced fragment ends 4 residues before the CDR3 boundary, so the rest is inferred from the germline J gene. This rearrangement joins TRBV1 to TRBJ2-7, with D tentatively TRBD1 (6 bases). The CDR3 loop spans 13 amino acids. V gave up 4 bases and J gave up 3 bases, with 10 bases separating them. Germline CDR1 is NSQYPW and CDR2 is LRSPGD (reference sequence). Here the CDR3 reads CTCSGTENYEQYF. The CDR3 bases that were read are TGCACCTGCAGTGGGACAGAAAACTAT.